Following are 22 T cell receptor beta chains from one sample sequenced in a study of vaccination and CD4 T cells after COVID-19. For these TCRs, the target antigens are not known. The treatment: approximately 9-day PBMC culture with coronavirus spike peptide pools or control peptides (ViraFEST assay). Scientists ran DNA taken from cultured CD4+ T cells through the Oncomine TCR Beta short-read assay for sequencing. TCRdb called the PCR reads again in MiXCR, with one record for every CDR3 protein. The table lists some 20,000 distinct CDR3 sequences, roughly 40% of them singletons, with 26% in the top ten. The specimen was CD4+ T cells from blood, cultured in vitro, collected before SARS-CoV-2 vaccination. These receptor sequences come from a human donor who had recovered from COVID-19.

The chain uses TRBV28 and TRBJ2-4; 8 bases agree with TRBD1. This CDR3 comprises 15 residues. Germline assignment: CDR1 MDHEN and CDR2 SYDVKM. The ends lost 5 bases at V and 3 bases at J; junction bases unmatched: 6. The DNA for the CDR3 is TGTGCCAGCAGTCCCTTCGGACAGGGCAAAAACATTCAGTACTTC. This codes for CASSPFGQGKNIQYF.

The V call is TRBV19, the J call TRBJ1-2; 7 bases line up with TRBD1. J was trimmed by 8 bases and V by 5 bases; bases with no gene match: 8. This CDR3 contains 13 residues. Germline V CDR1 and CDR2: LNHDA, SQIVND (reference sequence). The CDR3 DNA follows: TGTGCCAGTAGTCCACAGGGGACCAGGGGCTACACCTTC. This codes for CASSPQGTRGYTF.

As concerns this clonotype: At one of its ends the junction is not consistent with the germline gene, which may arise from a read error. The genes are TRBV7-2 and TRBJ2-3, with 7 bases matching TRBD1. Germline CDR1 is SGHTA and CDR2 is FQGNSA. The CDR3 spans 15 residues. The DNA of the CDR3 is TGTGTCAGCAGCTTAACAGGGGTCCCCCCAGATACGCAGTATTTT. Translated, it gives CVSSLTGVPPDTQYF.

V is TRBV7-8 and J is TRBJ1-5; maybe TRBD1 (5 bases). The V gene lost 2 bases and the J gene lost 6 bases, with 14 bases spanning the gap. CDR1 and CDR2 from the germline V gene are SGHVS and FQNEAQ. The CDR3 loop spans 15 amino acids. CDR3 nucleotide sequence: TGTGCCAGCAGCTTAAGTGGGGGGGTAGGTCAGCCCCAGCATTTT. It specifies CASSLSGGVGQPQHF.

In this sample, this clonotype turned up a few times. The chain joins TRBV20-1 to TRBJ2-3, with TRBD2 matching over 16 bases. CDR1 and CDR2 (germline): DFQATT, SNEGSKA (reference sequence). The length of the CDR3 is 18 residues. J lost 3 bases, V lost 1 base, and 7 bases had no gene match. The CDR3 DNA sequence: TGCAGTGCTAGAGGAGGGACTAGCGGGGGGGCCGTAACAGATACGCAGTATTTT. The encoded protein is CSARGGTSGGAVTDTQYF.

The chain links TRBV28 to TRBJ1-2, with D possibly matching TRBD1 (6 bases). The CDR3 loop spans 14 amino acids. Trimming cost V 5 bases and J 5 bases, with 15 bases left between them. CDR1 is MDHEN and CDR2 is SYDVKM in the germline V gene. The CDR3 bases are TGTGCCAGCAGTCGACGGGACATGGCATATGGCTACACCTTC. Protein sequence: CASSRRDMAYGYTF.

The rearrangement links TRBV6-1 to TRBJ1-2, with 10 bases identical to TRBD1. V lost 8 bases, J lost 0 bases, and 3 bases stayed unmatched. Germline assignment: CDR1 MNHNS and CDR2 SASEGT. The CDR3 runs to 14 residues. The CDR3 reads CASRDRGPNYGYTF. CDR3 bases: TGTGCCAGCCGAGACAGGGGGCCTAACTATGGCTACACCTTC.

This chain uses TRBV12-3 or TRBV12-4 with TRBJ1-1, with 10 nucleotides matching TRBD1. The CDR3 loop spans 16 amino acids. The V segment lost 5 bases and the J segment 2 bases; nucleotides outside the gene matches: 8. The CDR3 loop reads CASSPRQGAGNTEAFF. CDR3 DNA: TGTGCCAGCAGTCCTAGACAGGGGGCGGGAAACACTGAAGCTTTCTTT.

This clonotype was counted only a few times. The chain uses TRBV27 and TRBJ1-1; 7 bases are a match to TRBD1. Losses at the gene ends were 6 bases for V and 5 bases for J; bases not matched to a gene: 9. Per the germline V gene, CDR1 is MNHEY and CDR2 is SMNVEV (reference sequence). The CDR3 totals 14 residues. The chain's CDR3 is CASSPATGPTEAFF. The CDR3 region has the DNA TGTGCCAGCAGCCCAGCGACAGGGCCTACTGAAGCTTTCTTT.

This clonotype was seen only a few times. The rearrangement uses TRBV10-2 and TRBJ2-2; no firm D call. CDR1 and CDR2 from the germline V gene are WSHSY and SAAADI. Trimming shortened V by 3 bases and J by 2 bases, and 7 bases separated the two germline ends. The length of the CDR3 is 14 residues. Here the CDR3 DNA reads TGCGCCAGCAGTGACATCGGTAACACCGGGGAGCTGTTTTTT. Translated, it gives CASSDIGNTGELFF.

The CDR3 nucleotides read TGCGCCAGCACCGGGACAGGGGGCATCTACGAGCAGTACTTC. Its translation: CASTGTGGIYEQYF. This chain links TRBV10-2 with TRBJ2-7; TRBD1 matches 12 bases. The trim removed 7 bases at V and 3 bases at J, leaving 4 bases unmatched. The CDR3 runs 14 residues. The germline CDR1 and CDR2 sequences are WSHSY and SAAADI.

The rearrangement joins TRBV7-2 to TRBJ2-3; D gene unclear. CDR3 length equals 13 residues. CDR1 SGHTA and CDR2 FQGNSA come from the germline V gene. The V end was cut by 4 bases, the J end by 3 bases, with 8 bases between. CDR3 coding DNA: TGTGCCAGCAGCTCCCCAGGAACAGATACGCAGTATTTT. It codes for CASSSPGTDTQYF.

In this sample, this clonotype turned up once. The rearrangement links TRBV12-3 or TRBV12-4 to TRBJ2-7; D perhaps matches TRBD1 (6 bases). This CDR3 has 15 amino acids. The V end lost 6 bases, the J end lost 5 bases, and 20 bases lay between the germline ends. CDR3: CASRDRTGPTNEQYF. Here the CDR3 DNA reads TGTGCCAGCAGGGACAGAACCGGGCCCACCAACGAGCAGTACTTC.

This clonotype was picked up a small number of times. The chain links TRBV10-2 to TRBJ1-2; the D is unclear. The CDR3 consists of 11 residues. Trimming took 0 bases from V and 6 from J, leaving 2 bases between them. CDR1 WSHSY and CDR2 SAAADI come from the germline V gene. As DNA, the CDR3 is TGCGCCAGCAGTGAGTCGGATGGCTACACCTTC. Translating gives CASSESDGYTF.

This clonotype was observed once. V usage is TRBV7-7 and J usage is TRBJ2-5; D not certain. The germline V and J ends were trimmed by 5 bases and 6 bases, with 13 bases remaining between them. The CDR3 consists of 13 residues. CDR1 is SSHAT, CDR2 FNYEAQ, per germline (reference sequence). In nucleotides, the CDR3 is TGTGCCAGCAGCCTTCGAATGATGAAGACCCAGTACTTC. Residues: CASSLRMMKTQYF.

The gene calls are TRBV7-7 and TRBJ2-3; TRBD2 matches at 9 bases. Trimming removed 4 bases from V and 5 bases from J; junction bases left unmatched: 10. The CDR3 runs 16 residues. Germline V CDR1 and CDR2: SSHAT, FNYEAQ (reference sequence). The CDR3 loop reads CASSSSPGGGVDTQYF. The CDR3 bases are TGTGCCAGCAGCTCTTCTCCGGGCGGGGGGGTAGATACGCAGTATTTT.

This chain uses TRBV6-4 with TRBJ2-1, with unresolved D. The germline V gene encodes CDR1 MRHNA and CDR2 SNTAGT. The CDR3 covers 13 residues. Trimming removed 6 bases at V and 7 bases at J, with 13 bases between. This CDR3 reads CASSASSGNEQFF. CDR3 DNA sequence: TGTGCCAGCAGCGCATCGAGTGGGAATGAGCAGTTCTTC.

The chain combines TRBV19 with TRBJ2-3; D perhaps matches TRBD1 (5 bases). The length of the CDR3 is 15 residues. Germline V lookup: CDR1 LNHDA, CDR2 SQIVND (reference sequence). Between the trimmed V and J ends, which lost 6 bases and 0 bases, there was a span of 13 bases. The CDR3 is CASSQGAGSTDTQYF. In DNA, the CDR3 is TGTGCCAGTAGCCAAGGGGCAGGGAGCACAGATACGCAGTATTTT.

This clonotype came up a few times. The chain recombines TRBV2 with TRBJ1-2, with D hard to call. This CDR3 region has 14 residues. V lost 0 bases, J lost 5 bases, and 10 bases lay in between. Germline V gene lookup returns CDR1 SNHLY and CDR2 FYNNEI. The CDR3 sequence: CASSEAVRLYGYTF. CDR3 DNA: TGTGCCAGCAGTGAAGCGGTCCGGCTATATGGCTACACCTTC.

The chain carries TRBV2 and TRBJ1-1; TRBD1 matches at 8 bases. Germline trimming cut 8 bases from V and 11 bases from J; bases unmatched to any gene: 7. CDR1 and CDR2 from the germline V gene are SNHLY and FYNNEI. The CDR3 extends over 11 amino acids. The CDR3 DNA reads as TGTGCCAGCGAAAGACAGGGGAGGGCTTTCTTT. Protein: CASERQGRAFF.

This chain joins TRBV20-1 and TRBJ2-3, with 13 bases lining up with TRBD2. Germline V gene data show CDR1 as DFQATT and CDR2 as SNEGSKA (reference sequence). CDR3 length: 16 amino acids. V shed 1 base and J 3 bases; nucleotides not matched to a gene: 4. CDR3 sequence (DNA): TGCAGTGCTAGAGGAGGACTAGCGGGAGCTACAGATACGCAGTATTTT. This gives the protein CSARGGLAGATDTQYF.

V usage is TRBV27 and J usage is TRBJ2-3; 10 bases agree with TRBD2. This CDR3 has 14 amino acids. CDR1 MNHEY and CDR2 SMNVEV come from the germline V gene (reference sequence). After removal of 8 bases from V and 6 bases from J, the junction contained 8 bases not matched to a gene. The CDR3 coding sequence is TGTGCCAGCGCACTAGCGGGAAGGTCGGATACGCAGTATTTT. Translating gives CASALAGRSDTQYF.